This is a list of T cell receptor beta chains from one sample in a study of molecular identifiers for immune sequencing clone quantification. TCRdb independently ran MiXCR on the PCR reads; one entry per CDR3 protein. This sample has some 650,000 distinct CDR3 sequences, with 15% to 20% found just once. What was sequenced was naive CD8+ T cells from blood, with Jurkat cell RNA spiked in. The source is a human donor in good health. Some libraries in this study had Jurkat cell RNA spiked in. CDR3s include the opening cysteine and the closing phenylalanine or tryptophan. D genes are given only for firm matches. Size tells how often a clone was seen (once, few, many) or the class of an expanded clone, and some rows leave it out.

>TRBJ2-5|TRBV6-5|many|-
CASSYSDSQETQYF
TGTGCCAGCAGTTACTCGGACAGCCAAGAGACCCAGTACTTC
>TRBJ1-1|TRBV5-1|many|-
CASSLVAADNTEAFF
TGCGCCAGCAGCTTGGTAGCGGCTGATAACACTGAAGCTTTCTTT
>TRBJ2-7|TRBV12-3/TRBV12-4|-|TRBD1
CASSGVGTGGPNEQYF
TGTGCCAGCAGTGGAGTTGGGACAGGGGGCCCCAATGAGCAGTACTTC
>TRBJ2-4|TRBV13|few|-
CASSLSVAGSIAKNIQYF
TGTGCCAGCAGCTTATCGGTTGCGGGGAGTATAGCCAAAAACATTCAGTACTTC
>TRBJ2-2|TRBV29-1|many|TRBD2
CSARGGSYTGELFF
TGCAGCGCCCGCGGCGGGAGTTACACCGGGGAGCTGTTTTTT
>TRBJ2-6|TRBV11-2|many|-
CASSLGGGTNVLTF
TGTGCCAGCAGCTTAGGAGGCGGGACCAACGTCCTGACTTTC
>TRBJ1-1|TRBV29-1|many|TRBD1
CSVRGQGKEAFF
TGCAGCGTTAGAGGACAGGGGAAAGAAGCTTTCTTT
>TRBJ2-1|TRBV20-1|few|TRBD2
CSAERRDYPYNEQFF
TGCAGTGCTGAGCGCCGGGACTATCCATACAATGAGCAGTTCTTC
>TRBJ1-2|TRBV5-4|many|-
CASSLGGTASNYGYTF
TGTGCCAGCAGTCTGGGAGGCACCGCGTCTAACTATGGCTACACCTTC
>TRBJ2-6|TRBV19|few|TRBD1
CATSTGQGTPGANVLTF
TGTGCCACTAGCACGGGACAGGGTACCCCCGGGGCCAACGTCCTGACTTTC
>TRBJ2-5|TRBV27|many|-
CASSWASRYQETQYF
TGTGCCAGCAGTTGGGCTAGCAGGTACCAAGAGACCCAGTACTTC
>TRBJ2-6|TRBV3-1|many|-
CASSQLPGSGANVLTF
TGTGCCAGCAGCCAGCTTCCAGGCTCTGGGGCCAACGTCCTGACTTTC
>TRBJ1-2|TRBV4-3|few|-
CASSQVWAGDYGYTF
TGCGCCAGCAGCCAAGTCTGGGCAGGGGATTATGGCTACACCTTC
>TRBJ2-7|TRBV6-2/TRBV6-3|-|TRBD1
CASRETGGGYEQYF
TGTGCCAGCAGGGAAACAGGGGGCGGCTACGAGCAGTACTTC
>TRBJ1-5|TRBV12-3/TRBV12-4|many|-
CASSTFTGFNQPQHF
TGTGCCAGCAGCACTTTCACAGGGTTCAATCAGCCCCAGCATTTT
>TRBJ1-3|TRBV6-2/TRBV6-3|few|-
CASCGGVSGNTIYF
TGTGCCAGCTGCGGGGGCGTCTCTGGAAACACCATATATTTT
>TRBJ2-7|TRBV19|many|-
CASSTYGTSYEQYF
TGTGCCAGTAGTACCTACGGGACTTCCTACGAGCAGTACTTC
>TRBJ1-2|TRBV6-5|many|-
CASSYVGRRSYTF
TGTGCCAGCAGTTACGTGGGTCGGCGAAGCTACACCTTC
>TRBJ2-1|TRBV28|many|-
CASSFRGSLNEQFF
TGTGCCAGCAGTTTTCGTGGGTCCCTGAATGAGCAGTTCTTC
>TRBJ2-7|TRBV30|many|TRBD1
CAWEQGAYEQYF
TGTGCCTGGGAACAGGGGGCTTACGAGCAGTACTTC
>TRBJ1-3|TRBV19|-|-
CASSIPLKGMRDQTGNTIYF
TGTGCCAGTAGTATCCCCCTCAAGGGCATGAGGGATCAAACTGGAAACACCATATATTTT
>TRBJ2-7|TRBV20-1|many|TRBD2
CSASDGLEVEQYF
TGCAGTGCTAGTGACGGACTAGAAGTCGAGCAGTACTTC
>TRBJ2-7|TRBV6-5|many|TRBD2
CASSYSGLAGAYYEQYF
TGTGCCAGCAGTTACTCGGGACTAGCGGGGGCCTACTACGAGCAGTACTTC
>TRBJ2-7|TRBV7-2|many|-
CASSRTGTWSYEQYF
TGTGCCAGCAGCCGAACAGGTACATGGTCCTACGAGCAGTACTTC
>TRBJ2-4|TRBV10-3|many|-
CAISERVAAKNIQYF
TGTGCCATCAGTGAGAGGGTCGCGGCCAAAAACATTCAGTACTTC
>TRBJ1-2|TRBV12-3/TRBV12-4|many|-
CASSSPHPYGYTF
TGTGCCAGCAGTTCCCCGCATCCATATGGCTACACCTTC
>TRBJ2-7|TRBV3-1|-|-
CASSQDFISDQYEQYF
TGTGCCAGCAGCCAAGACTTTATCTCCGATCAATACGAGCAGTACTTC
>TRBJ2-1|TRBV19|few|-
CASSIVGGVAFF
TGTGCCAGTAGTATAGTAGGAGGGGTCGCGTTCTTC
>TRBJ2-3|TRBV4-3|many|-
CASSQRWLAEDTQYF
TGCGCCAGCAGCCAACGTTGGCTAGCTGAAGATACGCAGTATTTT
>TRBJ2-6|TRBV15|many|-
CATSRATVAGANVLTF
TGTGCCACCAGCAGAGCCACGGTCGCCGGGGCCAACGTCCTGACTTTC
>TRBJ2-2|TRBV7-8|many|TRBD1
CASSFVRGTGANTGELFF
TGTGCCAGCAGTTTTGTCCGCGGGACAGGAGCGAACACCGGGGAGCTGTTTTTT
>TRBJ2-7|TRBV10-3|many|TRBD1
CAISNTGGSSYEQYF
TGTGCCATCAGTAACACAGGGGGGTCATCCTACGAGCAGTACTTC
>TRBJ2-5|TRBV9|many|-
CASSVGGLSQETQYF
TGTGCCAGCAGCGTAGGGGGACTGTCGCAAGAGACCCAGTACTTC
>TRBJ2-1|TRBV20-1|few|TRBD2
CSANRGLAGGRRRNEQFF
TGCAGTGCCAATCGTGGGTTAGCGGGAGGAAGGAGGCGCAATGAGCAGTTCTTC
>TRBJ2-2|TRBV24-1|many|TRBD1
CATRQGNTGELFF
TGTGCCACGAGACAGGGAAACACCGGGGAGCTGTTTTTT
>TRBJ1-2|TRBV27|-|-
CASSSIGQNCGYTF
TGTGCCAGCAGTTCAATTGGACAGAACTGTGGCTACACCTTC
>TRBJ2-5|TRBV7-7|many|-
CASSQGLVDFETQYF
TGTGCCAGCAGCCAGGGGCTGGTGGATTTTGAGACCCAGTACTTC
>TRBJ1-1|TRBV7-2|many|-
CASSLTNMNTEAFF
TGTGCCAGCAGCTTGACTAACATGAACACTGAAGCTTTCTTT
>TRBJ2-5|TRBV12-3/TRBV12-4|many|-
CASSPVRTQETQYF
TGTGCCAGCAGCCCAGTCAGGACCCAAGAGACCCAGTACTTC
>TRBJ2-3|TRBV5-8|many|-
CASSAGTADTQYF
TGTGCCAGCAGCGCCGGGACGGCAGATACGCAGTATTTT
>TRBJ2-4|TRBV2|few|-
CASSEALGLGGNIQYF
TGTGCCAGCAGTGAAGCGTTAGGCCTTGGTGGCAACATTCAGTACTTC
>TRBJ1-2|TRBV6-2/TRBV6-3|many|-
CASSYGGPATF
TGTGCCAGCAGTTACGGGGGGCCTGCCACCTTC
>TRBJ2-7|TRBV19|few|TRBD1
CASRGDRGEQYF
TGTGCCAGTAGGGGGGACAGGGGCGAGCAGTACTTC
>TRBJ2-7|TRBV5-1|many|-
CASSPKETPTYEQYF
TGCGCCAGCAGCCCTAAAGAGACACCCACCTACGAGCAGTACTTC